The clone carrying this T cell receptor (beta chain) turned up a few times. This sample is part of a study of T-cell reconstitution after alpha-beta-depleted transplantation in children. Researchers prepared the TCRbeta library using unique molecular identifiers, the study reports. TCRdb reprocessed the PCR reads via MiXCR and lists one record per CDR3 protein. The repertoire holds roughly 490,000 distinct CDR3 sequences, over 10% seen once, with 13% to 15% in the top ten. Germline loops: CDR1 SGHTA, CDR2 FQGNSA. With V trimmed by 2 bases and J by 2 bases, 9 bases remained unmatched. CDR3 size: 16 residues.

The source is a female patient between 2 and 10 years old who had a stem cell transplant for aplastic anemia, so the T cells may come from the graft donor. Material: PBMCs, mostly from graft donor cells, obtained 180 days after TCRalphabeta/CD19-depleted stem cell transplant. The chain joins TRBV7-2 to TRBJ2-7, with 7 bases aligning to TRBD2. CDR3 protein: CASSLPQGGRTYEQYF. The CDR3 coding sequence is TGTGCCAGCAGCTTACCCCAGGGCGGGAGAACCTACGAGCAGTACTTC.